This T cell receptor (beta chain) originates from a study of Ad26.COV2.S vaccination and SARS-CoV-2 variants (dated by TCRdb to the early 2020s). Regarding the study in general: Donors in the vaccine arm were drawn from COV1001, a multicentre, randomized, double-blind, placebo-controlled phase I-IIa trial testing Ad26.COV2.S in healthy adults. Ad26.COV2.S was administered intramuscularly at a dose of 5x10^10 or 1x10^11 viral particles, either as one shot or as two shots given 56 days apart. TCRbeta repertoire sequencing was used to assess the specificity and breadth of SARS-CoV-2-reactive T cell receptors after Ad26.COV2.S vaccination. A total of around 32 samples were included in the TCR-sequenced set, comprising about 20 Ad26.COV2.S vaccine recipients, 5 placebo recipients and 8 SARS-CoV-2 convalescent individuals. Trial participants were randomized into five groups of five, in which low-dose or high-dose Ad26.COV2.S was given once or twice, or placebo was given on both occasions. Investigators did not know the trial group allocation while performing experiments and assessing outcomes.

V and J are truncated by 4 bases and 5 bases respectively, leaving an intervening sequence of 10 bases. The CDR3 starts with the cysteine, ends with the phenylalanine, and has 13 residues. Just CDR3 DNA is preserved here, 39 bases in frame from base 1. Per the germline V gene, SGHDT is the CDR1 and YYEEEE is the CDR2. The treatment or condition label corresponds to: roughly 20 received Ad26.COV2.S at low or high dose, single or two shots; five or six received placebo; per-sample allocation not given. For vaccine and placebo recipients, repertoires were sequenced using samples collected on day 63 after the first injection. Cohort 1b enrolled 25 to 30 adults aged 18-55 years at a single site in Boston, USA, between 29 July and 7 August 2020. Ad26.COV2.S consisted of a replication-incompetent adenovirus type 26 vector by which a prefusion-stabilized SARS-CoV-2 spike protein from the original Wuhan strain was expressed.

The immunoSEQ Assay was used to sequence TCRbeta CDR3 regions. After extraction, genomic DNA underwent amplification by bias-controlled multiplex PCR, followed by high-throughput sequencing. As for the original processing: To quantify the absolute abundance of every unique TCRbeta CDR3 region, sequences were collapsed and filtered. T cell fraction was estimated by normalization of TCRbeta template counts to usable DNA, with usable DNA being measured through amplification of reference genes present in all nucleated cells. Repertoire TCRs were annotated as SARS-CoV-2-specific when V gene, CDR3 amino acid sequence and J gene were exactly matched to a known reactive TCR set. The reference SARS-CoV-2 TCR set was obtained from MIRA and was filtered for enrichment in COVID-19-positive ImmuneCODE repertoires, whereby public or cross-reactive TCRs were removed. Using the MIRA antigens, annotated TCRs were further analysed by specific ORF or by position within an ORF. Depth was the summed frequency of annotated unique rearrangements, while breadth was defined as annotated unique rearrangements over total unique productive rearrangements. Two-sided Wilcoxon rank-sum tests were applied when comparing TCR breadth between groups. Not all clones reach the TCRdb copy of this immuneACCESS table, which keeps in-frame sequences only. Checked studies attribute under half of the gap to unresolved V genes and leave the rest unexplained. From that table come the V and J calls and clone size; the DNA was used to work out D and trimming. Counted in this sample were roughly 500,000 clones; roughly nine tenths of them appeared once. Clones ranked in the top ten supply about 2.5% of the sample.

Broader findings and caveats from the paper: Vaccine and placebo recipients had comparable non-spike TCR breadth, which fits with the vaccine containing only spike. Substantial breadth of spike-specific CD8+ and CD4+ T cell responses was reported after vaccination. Compared with placebo recipients, Ad26.COV2.S recipients showed higher spike-specific TCR breadth (P = 0.0014). It was noted by the authors that total T cell responses may have been underestimated by the TCR breadth and depth analyses. The study was not powered for comparison of responses between vaccine doses or regimens.

Regarding this clone: This receptor's antigen is unknown. The record has no base qualities; no much larger clone is one base away.

The receptor was isolated from a person aged 18 to 59 who received the Ad26.COV2.S COVID-19 vaccine or a placebo. Here the chain combines TRBV5-6 and TRBJ1-5; the D segment cannot be called with confidence. This specimen was peripheral blood, taken in a trial of Ad26.COV2.S vaccine versus placebo. CDR3 loop: CASSLNPDQPQHF. Read as DNA, the sequence is TGTGCCAGCAGCCTCAACCCGGATCAGCCCCAGCATTTT. The full variable domain, with segments outside the CDR3 supplied by the reference TRBV5-6 and TRBJ1-5 proteins, appears as DAGVTQSPTHLIKTRGQQVTLRCSPKSGHDTVSWYQQALGQGPQFIFQYYEEEERQRGNFPDRFSGHQFPNYSSELNVNALLLGDSALYLCASSLNPDQPQHFGDGTRLSIL.